Following are 23 T cell receptor beta chains from one sample sequenced in a study of blood T cell repertoires in COVID-19. TCRdb's copy holds only in-frame clones and misses some; the assay was immunoSEQ multiplex PCR. The sample consists of about 82,000 clones, around 85% of them appearing once. Sequencing input: peripheral blood. The receptors shown here come from a man older than 75 with active or convalescent COVID-19.

The chain employs TRBV19 and TRBJ2-7; 8 bases are shared with TRBD2. This CDR3 is built from 13 residues. Germline lookup yields CDR1 LNHDA and CDR2 SQIVND (reference sequence). Trimming took 4 bases from V and 3 from J; bases not matched to a gene: 2. The CDR3 sequence is CASSTTSGYEQYV. The CDR3 DNA is TGTGCCAGTAGTACCACTAGCGGCTACGAGCAGTACGTC.

The chain carries TRBV19 and TRBJ1-5, with D possibly matching TRBD1 (6 bases). The CDR3 runs 14 residues. CDR1 is LNHDA and CDR2 is SQIVND in the germline V gene (reference sequence). V lost 5 bases and J 7 bases, leaving 15 bases between the germline ends. The CDR3 region is CASSVQQGSQPQHF. CDR3 DNA sequence: TGTGCCAGTAGTGTACAACAGGGCTCCCAGCCCCAGCATTTT.

The chain links TRBV5-6 to TRBJ1-4; weak D call: TRBD1 (6 bases). CDR1 and CDR2 (germline): SGHDT, YYEEEE. There are 15 residues in the CDR3. The V gene lost 3 bases and the J gene lost 2 bases, with 11 bases spanning the gap. CDR3 nucleotide sequence: TGTGCCAGCAGCTACCCGGGGGGCACTAATGAAAAACTGTTTTTT. The encoded protein is CASSYPGGTNEKLFF.

The V gene is TRBV28, the J gene TRBJ1-5; no definite D call. This CDR3 spans 12 amino acids. The germline V gene encodes CDR1 MDHEN and CDR2 SYDVKM. Trimming removed 1 base at V and 11 bases at J, with 9 bases between. The CDR3 loop is CASSLLSRAQHF. DNA of the CDR3: TGTGCCAGCAGTTTATTATCGCGGGCCCAGCATTTT.

The rearrangement links TRBV27 to TRBJ1-4; D is unclear. The CDR3 has 17 amino acids. Germline V gene sequence: CDR1 MNHEY, CDR2 SMNVEV (reference sequence). V shed 3 bases and J shed 0 bases, with 14 bases lying between them. CDR3 DNA sequence: TGTGCCAGCAGTTTGGTCCCGGCGGGGACAACTAATGAAAAACTGTTTTTT. Translated: CASSLVPAGTTNEKLFF.

The chain has TRBV14 and TRBJ2-7; D is perhaps TRBD1 (6 bases). This CDR3 is 13 amino acids long. Deletions cut 4 bases from V and 2 bases from J, with 9 bases between. Germline CDR1 SGHDN, CDR2 FVKESK. The CDR3 nucleotides are TGTGCCAGCAGCCGGACAGCCGCCTACGAGCAGTACGTC. It yields the protein CASSRTAAYEQYV.

This chain connects TRBV7-6 to TRBJ1-6, with unresolved D. The CDR3 loop spans 15 amino acids. The V gene's germline CDR1 is SGHVS and CDR2 FNYEAQ. V was trimmed by 5 bases and J by 5 bases, leaving 13 bases between them. The CDR3 protein is CASSPGGLHNSPLHF. CDR3 bases: TGTGCCAGCAGCCCCGGAGGGCTCCATAATTCACCCCTCCACTTT.

The J gene is TRBJ2-2, the V gene TRBV24-1; TRBD2 agrees at 10 bases. Germline trimming cut 4 bases from V and 4 bases from J; bases unmatched to any gene: 5. The CDR3 has 16 residues. Per the germline V gene, CDR1 is KGHDR and CDR2 is SFDVKD. CDR3 sequence reads: CATSDPSGSITGELFF. DNA for the CDR3: TGTGCCACCAGTGACCCTAGCGGGAGTATCACCGGGGAGCTGTTTTTT.

This chain links TRBV6-5 with TRBJ2-6; 7 bases agree with TRBD1. The ends lost 6 bases at V and 0 bases at J; junction bases unmatched: 2. The CDR3 has 15 residues. Germline loops: CDR1 MNHEY, CDR2 SVGAGI. The CDR3 coding sequence is TGTGCCAGCAGGACAGGGAGCTCTGGGGCCAACGTCCTGACTTTC. It encodes CASRTGSSGANVLTF.

The chain is built from TRBV20-1 and TRBJ2-3, with D maybe TRBD1 (6 bases). From germline, CDR1 is DFQATT and CDR2 SNEGSKA (reference sequence). Trimming cost V 5 bases and J 3 bases, with 12 bases left between them. This CDR3 has 13 residues. CDR3 in DNA: TGCAGTGCTGGTGGGGGCAGGACAGATACGCAGTATTTT. It encodes CSAGGGRTDTQYF.

The chain links TRBV18 to TRBJ2-7; D might be TRBD1 (5 bases). This CDR3 is built from 17 residues. The germline V gene has CDR1 KGHSH and CDR2 LQKENI. V was shortened by 4 bases and J by 4 bases, with 23 bases between the two germline ends. The chain's CDR3 is CASSHQDRLRIPYEQYV. CDR3 nucleotides: TGTGCCAGCTCACACCAAGACAGATTAAGGATACCTTACGAGCAGTACGTC.

This chain links TRBV13 with TRBJ1-4; the D gene is possibly TRBD1 (6 bases). The CDR3 loop spans 15 amino acids. CDR1 and CDR2 (germline): PRHDT, FYEKMQ (reference sequence). V lost 5 bases and J lost 11, with 21 bases in between. CDR3 region: CASSRSGTSRDKLFF. Written as DNA, the CDR3 is TGTGCCAGCAGCCGGTCCGGGACAAGCAGGGATAAACTGTTTTTT.

This chain connects TRBV5-1 to TRBJ2-3, with 8 bases matching TRBD2. Looked up from germline, CDR1 is SGHRS and CDR2 is YFSETQ. The V segment lost 4 bases and the J segment 1 base; nucleotides outside the gene matches: 8. This CDR3 spans 16 amino acids. This CDR3 reads CASSIGGGGRTDTQYF. The CDR3, as DNA: TGCGCCAGCAGCATTGGGGGCGGGGGGCGCACAGATACGCAGTATTTT.

V and J are TRBV11-2 and TRBJ2-3, with D uncertain. The CDR3 loop spans 15 amino acids. Looked up from germline, CDR1 is SGHAT and CDR2 is FQNNGV. The V end was cut by 2 bases, the J end by 1 base, with 10 bases between. In DNA, the CDR3 is TGTGCCAGCAGCTTATTAGTCTACCGCACAGATACGCAGTATTTT. Translating it yields CASSLLVYRTDTQYF.

The sample holds one count of this clone. The rearrangement joins TRBV5-4 to TRBJ2-3; TRBD2 matches at 10 bases. The V gene end was trimmed by 6 bases and the J gene end by 4 bases; junction bases not matched to a gene: 14. The CDR3 has 17 amino acids. The V gene's germline CDR1 is SGHNT and CDR2 YYREEE (reference sequence). In DNA, the CDR3 is TGTGCCAGCACCAGCTGGGTAGCGGGAGGTTCTTCAGATACGCAGTATTTT. Amino acids: CASTSWVAGGSSDTQYF.

The CDR3 DNA reads TGTGCCAGCAGCCTACCAGGACTGTCAAACACCGGGGAGCTGTTTTTT. This translates into CASSLPGLSNTGELFF. The chain carries TRBV7-9 and TRBJ2-2; D is perhaps TRBD2 (5 bases). The CDR3 is 16 amino acids. Germline V gene sequence: CDR1 SEHNR, CDR2 FQNEAQ (reference sequence). V gave up 5 bases and J gave up 2 bases, with 15 bases separating them.

The chain combines TRBV7-8 with TRBJ2-5; a possible D gene is TRBD2 (7 bases). V lost 4 bases and J 14 bases, leaving 17 bases between the germline ends. Germline V gene data show CDR1 as SGHVS and CDR2 as FQNEAQ. This CDR3 region has 12 residues. Written as DNA, the CDR3 is TGTGCCAGCAGCTCCCTGGAGGGGGGGCTTTACTTC. It yields the protein CASSSLEGGLYF.

The chain links TRBV18 to TRBJ1-3; 7 positions match TRBD1. CDR1 KGHSH and CDR2 LQKENI come from the germline V gene. The CDR3 is 16 amino acids. With V trimmed by 2 bases and J by 3 bases, 7 bases remained unmatched. CDR3 in DNA: TGTGCCAGCTCACCAGTGGACGACAGGGTTGGAAACACCATATATTTT. This sequence encodes CASSPVDDRVGNTIYF.

This clone was counted a few times. The chain carries TRBV20-1 and TRBJ1-5; D is undetermined. Germline V CDR1 and CDR2: DFQATT, SNEGSKA (reference sequence). This CDR3 has 13 amino acids. Trimming stripped 3 bases from V and 0 bases from J, with 6 bases between. CDR3 in DNA: TGCAGTGCTAGTGCAGATAGCAATCAGCCCCAGCATTTT. Translation: CSASADSNQPQHF.

The rearrangement uses TRBV18 and TRBJ1-2; D possibly corresponds to TRBD1 (5 bases). The CDR3 covers 14 residues. V gave up 1 base and J gave up 13 bases, with 19 bases separating them. Germline CDR1 is KGHSH and CDR2 is LQKENI. The CDR3 bases are TGTGCCAGCTCACCACAAGTGGAAGGGGTTGTATTCACCTTC. Amino acid sequence: CASSPQVEGVVFTF.

This chain links TRBV2 with TRBJ1-3, with D possibly being TRBD1 (5 bases). This CDR3 contains 14 residues. CDR1 and CDR2 from the germline V gene are SNHLY and FYNNEI. Trimming shortened V by 7 bases and J by 3 bases, and 13 bases separated the two germline ends. CDR3 DNA sequence: TGTGCCAGCAACGCCGGGGGGGTTGGAAACACCATATATTTT. It specifies CASNAGGVGNTIYF. Complete variable domain (other parts from reference TRBV2 and TRBJ1-3): EPEVTQTPSHQVTQMGQEVILRCVPISNHLYFYWYRQILGQKVEFLVSFYNNEISEKSEIFDDQFSVERPDGSNFTLKIRSTKLEDSAMYFCASNAGGVGNTIYFGEGSWLTVV.

On this clone itself: The same CDR3 can be traced to other DNA sequences in this sample. The genes are TRBV27 and TRBJ2-2, with D possibly matching TRBD2 (5 bases). The CDR3 length is 14 residues. The ends were cut back, 8 bases at V and 1 base at J, with 11 bases in the middle. The V gene's germline CDR1 is MNHEY and CDR2 SMNVEV (reference sequence). CDR3: CASSSGENTGELFF. The CDR3 region has the DNA TGTGCCAGCTCGTCCGGGGAGAACACCGGGGAGCTGTTTTTT.

The chain is built from TRBV29-1 and TRBJ1-4, with 8 bases matching TRBD1. V shed 5 bases, J shed 0 bases, and the junction held 2 bases outside the gene matches. This CDR3 is built from 14 residues. CDR1 is SQVTM and CDR2 is ANQGSEA in the germline V gene. CDR3 loop: CSVIQGATNEKLFF. CDR3 DNA: TGCAGCGTTATACAGGGGGCAACTAATGAAAAACTGTTTTTT. Full variable domain (missing parts from reference TRBV29-1 and TRBJ1-4): SAVISQKPSRDICQRGTSLTIQCQVDSQVTMMFWYRQQPGQSLTLIATANQGSEATYESGFVIDKFPISRPNLTFSTLTVSNMSPEDSSIYLCSVIQGATNEKLFFGSGTQLSVL.